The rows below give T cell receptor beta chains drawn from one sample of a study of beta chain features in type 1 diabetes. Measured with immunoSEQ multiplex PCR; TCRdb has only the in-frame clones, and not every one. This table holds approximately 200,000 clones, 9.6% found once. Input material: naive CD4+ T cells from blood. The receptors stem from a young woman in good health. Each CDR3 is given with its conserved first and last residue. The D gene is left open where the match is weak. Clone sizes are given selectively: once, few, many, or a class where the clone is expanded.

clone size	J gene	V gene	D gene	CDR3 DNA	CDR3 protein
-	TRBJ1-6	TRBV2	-	TGTGCCAGCAGACCACGGGGGAACAATTCACCCCTCCACTTT	CASRPRGNNSPLHF
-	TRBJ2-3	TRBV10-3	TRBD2	TGTGCCATCAGTTCGGGGGGGAGCACAGATACGCAGTATTTT	CAISSGGSTDTQYF
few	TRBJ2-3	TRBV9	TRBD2	TGTGCCAGCAGCGTTGGACTAGCGGGGGGAGGGTTGGCAGATACGCAGTATTTT	CASSVGLAGGGLADTQYF
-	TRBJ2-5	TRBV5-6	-	TGTGCCAGCACCACTACAAGAGGGGAGACCCAGTACTTC	CASTTTRGETQYF
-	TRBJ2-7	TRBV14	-	TGTGCCAGCAGCCAAGATCTAGGGGTCTACGAGCAGTACTTC	CASSQDLGVYEQYF
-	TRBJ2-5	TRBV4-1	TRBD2	TGCGCCAGCAGGGGGACTAGCGGGAGGGCCATTGAGACCCAGTACTTC	CASRGTSGRAIETQYF
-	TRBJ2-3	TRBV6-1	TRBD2	TGTGCCAGCAGTGCCGCAACTAACACACAGCGGGGGGGCCCGACAGATACGCAGTATTTT	CASSAATNTQRGGPTDTQYF
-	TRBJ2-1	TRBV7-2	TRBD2	TGTGCCAGCAGCTTAGACCGACTAGCGGGAGGGCGCTATGAGCAGTTCTTC	CASSLDRLAGGRYEQFF
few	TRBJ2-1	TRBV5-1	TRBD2	TGCGCCAGCAAGACTAGCGGGAGCTCCTACAATGAGCAGTTCTTC	CASKTSGSSYNEQFF
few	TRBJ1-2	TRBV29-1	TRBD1	TGCAGCGTTGATGGCAGGGGGCCTATTCGGGGCTACACCTTC	CSVDGRGPIRGYTF
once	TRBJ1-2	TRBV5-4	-	TGTGCCAGCAGCTCAGACTATGGCTACACCTTC	CASSSDYGYTF
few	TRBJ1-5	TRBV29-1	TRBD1	TGCAGCGTTGGACAGGGTGGGAATCAGCCCCAGCATTTT	CSVGQGGNQPQHF
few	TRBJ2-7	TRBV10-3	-	TGTGCCATCAGGGCAGGGTCAGACGAGCAGTACTTC	CAIRAGSDEQYF
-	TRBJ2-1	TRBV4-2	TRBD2	TGTGCCAGCAGCCCTCTCCCAAGGTCGAGCGGGAGGGTTCACAATGAGCAGTTCTTC	CASSPLPRSSGRVHNEQFF
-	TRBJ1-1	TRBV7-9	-	TGTGCCAGCAGCTTAGTAACAGGTGACACTGAAGCTTTCTTT	CASSLVTGDTEAFF
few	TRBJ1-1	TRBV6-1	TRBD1	TGTGCCACTCCGGGACAGATGAACACTGAAGCTTTCTTT	CATPGQMNTEAFF
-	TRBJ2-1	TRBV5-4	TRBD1	TGTGCCAGCAGATCCGGGACAGGGGTGTCCTACAATGAGCAGTTCTTC	CASRSGTGVSYNEQFF
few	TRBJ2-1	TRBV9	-	TGTGCCAGCAGCTCGCGACTCCCGGGGTTTGGTGAGCAGTTCTTC	CASSSRLPGFGEQFF
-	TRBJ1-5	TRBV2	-	TGTGCCAGCAGCGACCAGGGTATCAGCAATCAGCCCCAGCATTTT	CASSDQGISNQPQHF
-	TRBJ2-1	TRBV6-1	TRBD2	TGTGCCAGCAAAGGGACTAGCGGGAGGTACAATGAGCAGTTCTTC	CASKGTSGRYNEQFF
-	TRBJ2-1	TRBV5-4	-	TGTGCCAGCAGCCTCGAACCGGGTCGACTAAGGTTGGCGAATGAGCAGTTCTTC	CASSLEPGRLRLANEQFF
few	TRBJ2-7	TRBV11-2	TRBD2	TGTGCCAGCAGCCGACCGGGGGGGATCCAGACCTACGAGCAGTACTTC	CASSRPGGIQTYEQYF
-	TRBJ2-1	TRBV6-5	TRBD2	TGTGCCAGCAGTTACTTGCCTAGCGGGAGTGAGCAGTTCTTC	CASSYLPSGSEQFF
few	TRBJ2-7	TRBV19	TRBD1	TGTGCCAGTAGTGACAGGGGCCGCGGCGAGCAGTACTTC	CASSDRGRGEQYF
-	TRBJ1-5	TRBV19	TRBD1	TGTGCCAGTAGTCCGCCGGGACAGGCTTATAGCAATCAGCCCCAGCATTTT	CASSPPGQAYSNQPQHF
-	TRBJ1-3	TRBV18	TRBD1	TGTGCCAGCTCTCAAGGACAGGCTCAGTCTGGAAACACCATATATTTT	CASSQGQAQSGNTIYF
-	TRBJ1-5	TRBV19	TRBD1	TGTGCCAGTAGCGACAGGGATTGGCAGCCCCAGCATTTT	CASSDRDWQPQHF
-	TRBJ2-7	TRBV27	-	TGTGCCAGCAGTTTAGAGGGTTCCGTTGACGAGCAGTACTTC	CASSLEGSVDEQYF
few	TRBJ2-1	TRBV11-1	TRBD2	TGTGCCAGCAGCCAAGGATCGCGGGGGAACAATGAGCAGTTCTTC	CASSQGSRGNNEQFF
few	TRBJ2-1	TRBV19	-	TGTGCCAGTAGTATTTACAGGGAGGGTGAGCAGTTCTTC	CASSIYREGEQFF
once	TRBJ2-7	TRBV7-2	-	TGTGCCAACAGCCGGACTTGGACGGACTCCTACGAGCAGTACTTC	CANSRTWTDSYEQYF
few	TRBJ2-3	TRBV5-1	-	TGCGCCAGCAAGATCGCTCTTGGTGGAGCGGATACGCAGTATTTT	CASKIALGGADTQYF
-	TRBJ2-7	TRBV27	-	TGTGCCAGCAGTTTTGGTCAGCCGACTTACGAGCAGTACTTC	CASSFGQPTYEQYF
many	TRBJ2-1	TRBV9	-	TGTGCCAGCAGCGCGGGGGTGCATGAGCAGTTCTTC	CASSAGVHEQFF
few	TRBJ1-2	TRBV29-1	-	TGCAGCGTTGGGGGCGTTGGTGGCTACACCTTC	CSVGGVGGYTF
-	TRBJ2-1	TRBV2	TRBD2	TGTGCCAGCTGCCAGGAGGCTAGCGGGAGGGGACGCAATGAGCAGTTCTTC	CASCQEASGRGRNEQFF
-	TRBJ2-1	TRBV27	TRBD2	TGTGCCAGCGGAGAACTAGCGGGACGGGACCTTTTGATTGAGCAGTTCTTC	CASGELAGRDLLIEQFF
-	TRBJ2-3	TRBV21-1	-	TGTGCCAGCAGCAAAGTGGGCGACATCACAGATACGCAGTATTTT	CASSKVGDITDTQYF
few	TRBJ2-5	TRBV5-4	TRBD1	TGTGCCAGCAGCTTGGTACAGGGGGGTGAGACCCAGTACTTC	CASSLVQGGETQYF